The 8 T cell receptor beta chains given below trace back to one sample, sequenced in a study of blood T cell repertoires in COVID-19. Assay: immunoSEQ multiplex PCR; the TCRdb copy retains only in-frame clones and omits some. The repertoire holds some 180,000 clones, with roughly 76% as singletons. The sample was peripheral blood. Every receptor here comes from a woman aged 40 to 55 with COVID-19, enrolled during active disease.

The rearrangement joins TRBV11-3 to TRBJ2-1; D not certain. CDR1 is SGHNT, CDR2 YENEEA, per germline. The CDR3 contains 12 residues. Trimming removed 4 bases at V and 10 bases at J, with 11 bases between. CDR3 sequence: CASSSPLGEQFF. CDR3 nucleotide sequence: TGTGCCAGCAGCTCGCCTCTAGGCGAGCAGTTCTTC.

DNA of the CDR3: TGTGCCAGCAGCTTATCTCTGGGGGGAAACAATCAGCCCCAGCATTTT. It translates to CASSLSLGGNNQPQHF. The rearrangement links TRBV7-9 to TRBJ1-5, with TRBD1 as a possible D gene (5 bases). Looked up from germline, CDR1 is SEHNR and CDR2 is FQNEAQ (reference sequence). V was trimmed by 2 bases and J by 3 bases, leaving 14 bases between them. The CDR3 runs to 16 residues.

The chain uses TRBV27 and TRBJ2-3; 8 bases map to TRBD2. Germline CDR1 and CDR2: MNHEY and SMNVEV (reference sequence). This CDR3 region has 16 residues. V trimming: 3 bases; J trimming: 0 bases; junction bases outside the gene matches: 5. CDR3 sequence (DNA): TGTGCCAGCAGTTTTGTCTCTAGCGGGAGCACAGATACGCAGTATTTT. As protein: CASSFVSSGSTDTQYF.

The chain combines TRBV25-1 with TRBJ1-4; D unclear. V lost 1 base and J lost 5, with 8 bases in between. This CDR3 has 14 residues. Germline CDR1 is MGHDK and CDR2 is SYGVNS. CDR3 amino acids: CASSESGFNEKLFF. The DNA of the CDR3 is TGTGCCAGCAGTGAATCGGGGTTCAATGAAAAACTGTTTTTT.

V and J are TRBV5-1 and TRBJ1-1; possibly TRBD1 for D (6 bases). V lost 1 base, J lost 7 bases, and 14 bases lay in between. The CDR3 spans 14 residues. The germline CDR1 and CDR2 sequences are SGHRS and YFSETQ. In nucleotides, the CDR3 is TGCGCCAGCAGCTTGAGACAGGCCAACGATGAAGCTTTCTTT. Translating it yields CASSLRQANDEAFF.

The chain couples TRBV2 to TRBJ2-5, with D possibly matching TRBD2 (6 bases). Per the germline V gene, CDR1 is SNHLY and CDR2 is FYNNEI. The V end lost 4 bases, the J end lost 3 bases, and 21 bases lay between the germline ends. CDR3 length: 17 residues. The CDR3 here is CASSVENGGKGKETQYF. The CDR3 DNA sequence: TGTGCCAGCAGTGTCGAGAACGGGGGAAAGGGGAAAGAGACCCAGTACTTC.

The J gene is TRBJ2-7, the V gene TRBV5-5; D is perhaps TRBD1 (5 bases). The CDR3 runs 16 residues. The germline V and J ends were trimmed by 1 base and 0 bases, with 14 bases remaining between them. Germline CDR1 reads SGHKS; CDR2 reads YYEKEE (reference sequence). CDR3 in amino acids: CASSLLRQLSSYEQYV. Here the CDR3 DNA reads TGTGCCAGCAGCTTGTTACGACAGTTGAGCTCCTACGAGCAGTACGTC.

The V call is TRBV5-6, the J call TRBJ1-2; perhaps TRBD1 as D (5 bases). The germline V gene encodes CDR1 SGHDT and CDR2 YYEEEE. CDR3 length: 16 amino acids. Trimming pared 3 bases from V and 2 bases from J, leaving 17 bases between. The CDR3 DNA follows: TGTGCCAGCAGCTCGACCGGGGCCGGGGGGAACTATGGCTACACCTTC. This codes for CASSSTGAGGNYGYTF. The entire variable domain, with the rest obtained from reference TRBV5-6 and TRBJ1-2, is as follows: DAGVTQSPTHLIKTRGQQVTLRCSPKSGHDTVSWYQQALGQGPQFIFQYYEEEERQRGNFPDRFSGHQFPNYSSELNVNALLLGDSALYLCASSSTGAGGNYGYTFGSGTRLTVV.